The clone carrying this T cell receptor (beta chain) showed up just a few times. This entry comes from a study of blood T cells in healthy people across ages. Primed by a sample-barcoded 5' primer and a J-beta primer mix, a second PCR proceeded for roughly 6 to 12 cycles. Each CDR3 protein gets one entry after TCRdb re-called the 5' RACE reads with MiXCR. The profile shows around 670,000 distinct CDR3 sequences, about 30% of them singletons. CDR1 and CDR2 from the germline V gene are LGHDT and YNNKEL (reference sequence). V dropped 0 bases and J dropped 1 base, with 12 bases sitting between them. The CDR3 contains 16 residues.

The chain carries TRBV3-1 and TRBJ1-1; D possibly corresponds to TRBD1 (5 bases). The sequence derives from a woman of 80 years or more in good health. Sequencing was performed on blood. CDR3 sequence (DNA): TGTGCCAGCAGCCAAGATCGAGGGACGTGGAACACTGAAGCTTTCTTT. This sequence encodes CASSQDRGTWNTEAFF.